The source of this TCR beta chain is a study of T cell responses to AZD1222 COVID-19 vaccine. General study findings and limits: Within unmutated variant regions lay the reported targets of nearly half of spike-specific TCRs. The breadth and depth of Spike-specific TCRs increased once two AZD1222 doses had been given. Only a handful of AZD1222 recipients, more than five in all, had baseline seropositivity. Clonal diversity was possibly underestimated; the donors were predominantly white British and more often female.

The data were produced by immunoSEQ multiplex PCR, yet TCRdb's version contains in-frame clones alone and is incomplete. This table has about 97,000 clones, 84% appearing once. The CDR3 sequence is 16 residues long. Per germline, CDR1 KGHSH and CDR2 LQKENI. Trimming removed 3 bases at V and 6 bases at J, with 15 bases between. To note about this clone: The antigen remains undetermined.

The source is an adult in good health. V is TRBV18 and J is TRBJ1-6; D is uncertain. The sequencing here drew on peripheral blood, taken on day 0 of AZD1222 vaccination. CDR3 sequence: CASSPAFMGSNSPLHF. As DNA, the CDR3 is TGTGCCAGCTCACCCGCCTTCATGGGCAGTAATTCACCCCTCCACTTT. Using reference TRBV18 and TRBJ1-6 for the parts outside the CDR3, the full variable domain is NAGVMQNPRHLVRRRGQEARLRCSPMKGHSHVYWYRQLPEEGLKFMVYLQKENIIDESGMPKERFSAEFPKEGPSILRIQQVVRGDSAAYFCASSPAFMGSNSPLHFGNGTRLTVT.